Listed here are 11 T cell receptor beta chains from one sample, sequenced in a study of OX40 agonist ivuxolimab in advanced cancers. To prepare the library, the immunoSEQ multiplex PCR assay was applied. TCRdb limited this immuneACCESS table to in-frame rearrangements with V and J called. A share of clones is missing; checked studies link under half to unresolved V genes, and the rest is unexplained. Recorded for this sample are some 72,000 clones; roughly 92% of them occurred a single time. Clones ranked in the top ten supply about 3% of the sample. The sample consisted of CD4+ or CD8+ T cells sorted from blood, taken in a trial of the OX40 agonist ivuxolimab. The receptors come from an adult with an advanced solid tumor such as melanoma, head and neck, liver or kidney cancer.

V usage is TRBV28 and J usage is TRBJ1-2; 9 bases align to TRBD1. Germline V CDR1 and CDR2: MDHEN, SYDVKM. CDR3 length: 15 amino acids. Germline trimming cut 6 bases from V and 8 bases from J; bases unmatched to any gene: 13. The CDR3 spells CASSTQQGAPQGYTF. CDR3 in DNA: TGTGCCAGCAGCACTCAACAGGGGGCGCCTCAAGGCTACACCTTC.

The CDR3 is CASRFGQFNEKLFF. The CDR3 nucleotides read TGTGCCAGCAGGTTTGGACAGTTTAATGAAAAACTGTTTTTT. This chain connects TRBV6-6 to TRBJ1-4; D might be TRBD1 (6 bases). The CDR3 runs 14 residues. Trimming removed 6 bases from V and 4 bases from J, with 12 bases in between. CDR1 is MNHNY, CDR2 SVGAGI, per germline (reference sequence).

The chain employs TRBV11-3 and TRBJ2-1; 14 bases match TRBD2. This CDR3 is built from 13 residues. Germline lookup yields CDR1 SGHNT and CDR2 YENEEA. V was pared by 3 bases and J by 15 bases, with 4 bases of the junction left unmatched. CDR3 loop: CASSLGLAGDLFF. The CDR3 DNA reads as TGTGCCAGCAGCTTGGGACTAGCGGGAGATCTGTTCTTC.

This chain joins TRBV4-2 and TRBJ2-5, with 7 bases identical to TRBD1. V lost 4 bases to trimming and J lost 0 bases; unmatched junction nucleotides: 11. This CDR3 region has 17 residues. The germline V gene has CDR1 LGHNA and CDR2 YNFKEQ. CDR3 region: CASSPRGDRLYQETQYF. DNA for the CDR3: TGTGCCAGCAGCCCGCGTGGGGACAGACTTTACCAAGAGACCCAGTACTTC.

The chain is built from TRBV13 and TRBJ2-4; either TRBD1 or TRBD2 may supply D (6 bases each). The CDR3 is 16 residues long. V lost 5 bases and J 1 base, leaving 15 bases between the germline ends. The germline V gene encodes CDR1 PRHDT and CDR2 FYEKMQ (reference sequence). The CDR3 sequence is CASSKYREDAKNIQYF. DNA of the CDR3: TGTGCCAGCAGCAAATACAGGGAGGACGCCAAAAACATTCAGTACTTC.

CDR3 sequence: CASSLARFNQPQHF. In DNA form, the CDR3 reads TGTGCCAGCAGCTTAGCTAGGTTCAATCAGCCCCAGCATTTT. V is TRBV7-2 and J is TRBJ1-5; no reliable D call. The CDR3 length is 14 residues. The ends were cut back, 0 bases at V and 3 bases at J, with 6 bases in the middle. Per the germline V gene, CDR1 is SGHTA and CDR2 is FQGNSA.

The CDR3 nucleotides read TGTGCCAGCAGTTACTCCGGCTTGTCCTACGAGCAGTACTTC. Protein sequence: CASSYSGLSYEQYF. V is TRBV6-6 and J is TRBJ2-7; no definite D call. This CDR3 comprises 14 residues. The germline V and J ends were trimmed by 0 bases and 1 base, with 7 bases remaining between them. The germline CDR1 and CDR2 sequences are MNHNY and SVGAGI (reference sequence).

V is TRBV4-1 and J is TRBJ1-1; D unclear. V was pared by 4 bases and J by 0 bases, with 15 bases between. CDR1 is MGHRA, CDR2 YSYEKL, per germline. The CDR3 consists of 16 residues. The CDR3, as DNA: TGCGCCAGCAGCCCTCGACGGGGAAACATGAACACTGAAGCTTTCTTT. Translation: CASSPRRGNMNTEAFF.

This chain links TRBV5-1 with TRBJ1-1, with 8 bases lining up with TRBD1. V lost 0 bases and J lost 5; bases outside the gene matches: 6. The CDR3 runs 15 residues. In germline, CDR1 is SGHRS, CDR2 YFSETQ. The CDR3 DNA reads TGCGCCAGCAGCTTGGAAGGACAGGGTAGTACTGAAGCTTTCTTT. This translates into CASSLEGQGSTEAFF. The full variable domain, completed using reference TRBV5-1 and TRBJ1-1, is KAGVTQTPRYLIKTRGQQVTLSCSPISGHRSVSWYQQTPGQGLQFLFEYFSETQRNKGNFPGRFSGRQFSNSRSEMNVSTLELGDSALYLCASSLEGQGSTEAFFGQGTRLTVV.

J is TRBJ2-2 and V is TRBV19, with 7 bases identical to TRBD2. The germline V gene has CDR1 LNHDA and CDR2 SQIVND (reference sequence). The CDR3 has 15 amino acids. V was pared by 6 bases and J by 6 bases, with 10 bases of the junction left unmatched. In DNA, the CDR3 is TGTGCCAGTAGGCCTGTGGGGGGAGGGGCCGGGGAGCTGTTTTTT. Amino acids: CASRPVGGGAGELFF.

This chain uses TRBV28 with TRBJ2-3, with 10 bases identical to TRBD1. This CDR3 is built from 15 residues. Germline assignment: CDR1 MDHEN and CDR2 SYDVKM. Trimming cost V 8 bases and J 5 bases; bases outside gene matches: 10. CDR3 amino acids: CASHETGGVEDTQYF. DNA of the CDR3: TGTGCCAGCCACGAGACAGGGGGCGTTGAAGATACGCAGTATTTT.